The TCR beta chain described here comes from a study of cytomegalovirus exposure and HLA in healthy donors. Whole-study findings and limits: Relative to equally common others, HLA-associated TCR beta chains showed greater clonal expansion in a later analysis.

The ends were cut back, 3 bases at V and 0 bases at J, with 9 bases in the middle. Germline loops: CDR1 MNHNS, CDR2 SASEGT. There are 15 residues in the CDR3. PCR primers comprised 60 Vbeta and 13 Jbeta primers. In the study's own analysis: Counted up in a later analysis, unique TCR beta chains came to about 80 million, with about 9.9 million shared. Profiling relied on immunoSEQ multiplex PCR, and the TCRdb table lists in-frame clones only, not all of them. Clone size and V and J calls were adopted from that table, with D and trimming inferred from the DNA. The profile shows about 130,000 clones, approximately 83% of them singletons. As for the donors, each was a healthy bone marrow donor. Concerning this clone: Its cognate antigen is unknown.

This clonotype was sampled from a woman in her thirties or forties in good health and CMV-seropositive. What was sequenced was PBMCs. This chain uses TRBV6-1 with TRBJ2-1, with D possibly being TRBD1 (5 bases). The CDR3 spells CASSDRAISYNEQFF. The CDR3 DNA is TGTGCCAGCAGTGACAGGGCCATCTCCTACAATGAGCAGTTCTTC.